The TCR beta chain under discussion was sequenced for a study of T cell repertoires in aging, cancer and after chemotherapy. Peripheral blood genomic DNA, not sorted cells or RNA, was the template. Only a few counts were recorded for this clonotype. Trimming shortened V by 6 bases and J by 10 bases, and 15 bases separated the two germline ends. CDR3 length equals 12 residues. Germline V gives CDR1 SEHNR, CDR2 FQNEAQ (reference sequence). Rearranged V-D-J TRB sequences were amplified with a mixed TRB-A/B primer pool. TCRdb recomputed calls from the multiplex PCR reads with MiXCR, one row per CDR3 protein. The sample has approximately 13,000 distinct CDR3 sequences, under 30% seen once.

The chain links TRBV7-9 to TRBJ1-1; tentatively, D is TRBD1 (5 bases). The sample comprised blood. This sequence originates from a human donor in good health. The CDR3 loop reads CASRDGGTGAFF. Written as DNA, the CDR3 is TGTGCCAGCAGAGACGGAGGGACCGGAGCTTTCTTT.